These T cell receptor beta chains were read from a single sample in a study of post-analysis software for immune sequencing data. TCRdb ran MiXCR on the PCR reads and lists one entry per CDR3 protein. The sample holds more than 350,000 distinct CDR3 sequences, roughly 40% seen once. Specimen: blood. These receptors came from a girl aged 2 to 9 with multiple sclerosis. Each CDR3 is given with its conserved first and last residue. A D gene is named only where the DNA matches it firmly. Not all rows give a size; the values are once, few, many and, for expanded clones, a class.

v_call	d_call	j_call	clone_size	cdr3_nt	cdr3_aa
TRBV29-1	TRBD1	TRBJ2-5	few	TGCAGCGTGACCGGGACAGAAGAGACCCAGTACTTC	CSVTGTEETQYF
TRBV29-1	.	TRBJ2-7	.	TGCAGCGCACAGACAGAGAGCTCCTACGAGCAGTACTTC	CSAQTESSYEQYF
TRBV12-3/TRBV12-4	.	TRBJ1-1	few	TGTGCCAGCAGTTTACTCACTAACACTGAAGCTTTCTTT	CASSLLTNTEAFF
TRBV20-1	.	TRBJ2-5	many	TGCAGTGCTAGAGATGTGGCAGGGTTAGAGACCCAGTACTTC	CSARDVAGLETQYF
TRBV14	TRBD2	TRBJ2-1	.	TGTGCCAGCAACCAAGGCGGGGGGCCTCGGTTCTTC	CASNQGGGPRFF
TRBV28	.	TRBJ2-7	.	TGTGCCAGCATCTCAGGGAACGACTACGAGCAGTACTTC	CASISGNDYEQYF
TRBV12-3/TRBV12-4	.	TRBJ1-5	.	TGTGCCAGCAGCCCTGGGGGGGCGAGGAATCAGCCCCAGCATTTT	CASSPGGARNQPQHF
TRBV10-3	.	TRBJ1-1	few	TGTGCCATCAGGGCGAACACTGAAGCTTTCTTT	CAIRANTEAFF
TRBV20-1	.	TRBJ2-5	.	TGCAGTGCTAGAGTGGGAGCGAACAATGAGCAGTACTTC	CSARVGANNEQYF
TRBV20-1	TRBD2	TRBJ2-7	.	TGCAGTGCTACGACTAGCGGGGGGCCTTCCGAGCAGTACTTC	CSATTSGGPSEQYF
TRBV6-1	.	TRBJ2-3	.	TGTGCCAGCAGTGCGGCAGCAGCTTGGTTCACAGATACGCAGTATTTT	CASSAAAAWFTDTQYF
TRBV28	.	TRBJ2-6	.	TGTGCCAGCACCCAGGATAGGGTCAGGGGTTTTTCTGGGGCCAACGTCCTGACTTTC	CASTQDRVRGFSGANVLTF
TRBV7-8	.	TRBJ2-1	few	TGTGCCAGCAGCTCTCTAGGGGCAGGGAGGTCTTCGAACAATGAGCAGTTCTTC	CASSSLGAGRSSNNEQFF
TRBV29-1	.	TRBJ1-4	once	TGCAGCGTTGAACTAGGGGCCCTTAAGGAAAAACTGTTTTTT	CSVELGALKEKLFF
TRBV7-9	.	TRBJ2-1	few	TGTGCCAGCAGACCGGTAGGGGGTGACCCAGGGAATGAGCAGTTCTTC	CASRPVGGDPGNEQFF
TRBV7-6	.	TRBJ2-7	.	TGTGCCAGCAGCCTTGGTTGGACAGTAACCTACGAGCAGTACTTC	CASSLGWTVTYEQYF
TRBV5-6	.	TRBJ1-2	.	TGTGCCAGCAGCTTGGGCGCGAACAACTATGGCTACACCTTC	CASSLGANNYGYTF
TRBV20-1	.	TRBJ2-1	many	TGCAGTGCTAGATCCCTCGAGAGGGGCTCCTACAATGAGCAGTTCTTC	CSARSLERGSYNEQFF
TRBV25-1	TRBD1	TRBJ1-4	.	TGTGCCAGCAGTGTCGGGACAGCTGGTAATGAAAAACTGTTTTTT	CASSVGTAGNEKLFF
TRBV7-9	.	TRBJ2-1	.	TGTGCCAGCAGCTTAGCGATATACAATGAGCAGTTCTTC	CASSLAIYNEQFF
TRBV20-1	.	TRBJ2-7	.	TGCAGTGCTAGAGATCGGAGGCTAATTAACCACGAGCAGTACTTC	CSARDRRLINHEQYF
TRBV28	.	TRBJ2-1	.	TGTGCCAACAGCCCCTCATCCTACAATGAGCAGTTCTTC	CANSPSSYNEQFF
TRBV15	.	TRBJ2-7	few	TGTGCCACCAGCAGAGAAAAATTGACAGGCTACGAGCAGTACTTC	CATSREKLTGYEQYF
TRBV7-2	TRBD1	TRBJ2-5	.	TGTGCCAGCAGCTCACCGGGACAGGGTTACAATGAGCAGTACTTC	CASSSPGQGYNEQYF
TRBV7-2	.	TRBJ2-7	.	TGTGCCAGCAGCTTGACCCCGGGGGGCCTACTGGAGCAGTACTTC	CASSLTPGGLLEQYF
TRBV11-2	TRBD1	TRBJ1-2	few	TGTGCCAGCAGCTCCCGGACAGGCCGCTATGGCTACACCTTC	CASSSRTGRYGYTF
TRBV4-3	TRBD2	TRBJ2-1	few	TGCGCCAGCAGCCCTTCCGGGACTAGCGGGAGGGCTCGTAATGAGCAGTTCTTC	CASSPSGTSGRARNEQFF
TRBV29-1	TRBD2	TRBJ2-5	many	TGCAGCGTTGACCCCCCTAGCGGGATACAAGAGACCCAGTACTTC	CSVDPPSGIQETQYF
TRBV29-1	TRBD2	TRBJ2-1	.	TGCAGCGTTACCTCCGGGACTAGCGGGAGGGCCGGGGGGAATGAGCAGTTCTTC	CSVTSGTSGRAGGNEQFF
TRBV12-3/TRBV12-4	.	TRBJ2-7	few	TGTGCCAGCAGAGGTCTAGTGGGGAGAGGAGAGCAGTACTTC	CASRGLVGRGEQYF
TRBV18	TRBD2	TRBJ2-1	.	TGTGCCAGCTCACCGGACTCGGGGGGAGGCCACAATGAGCAGTTCTTC	CASSPDSGGGHNEQFF
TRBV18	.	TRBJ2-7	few	TGTGCCAGCTCACCACGGGCTAGCGAGAACGAGCAGTACTTC	CASSPRASENEQYF
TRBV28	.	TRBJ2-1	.	TGTGCCAGCAGTCCACCCGGTTGGAGGGATCTCTACGAGCAGTTCTTC	CASSPPGWRDLYEQFF
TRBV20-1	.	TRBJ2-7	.	TGCAGTGCTAGAGATAAAAAAGCAGGGTACTCCTACGAGCAGTACTTC	CSARDKKAGYSYEQYF
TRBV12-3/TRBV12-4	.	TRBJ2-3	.	TGTGCCAGCTTCGTGGAGGGATTGAGAGCAGATATGCAGTATTTT	CASFVEGLRADMQYF
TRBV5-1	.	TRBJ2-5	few	TGCGCCAGCAGCGCCGCGGGGGCTGCGGTCCAAGAGACCCAGTACTTC	CASSAAGAAVQETQYF
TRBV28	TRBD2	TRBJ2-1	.	TGTGCCAGCAGTCTTCGGAGCGGGGCGTGGGAGCAGTTCTTC	CASSLRSGAWEQFF
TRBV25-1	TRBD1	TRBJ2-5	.	TGTGCCAGCAGTGGATCCGGGACAGTCCTTGGGGAGCAGTACTTC	CASSGSGTVLGEQYF
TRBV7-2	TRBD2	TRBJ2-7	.	TGTGCCAGCAGCTGGGCTAGCGGGAAAGCTGAACTCTACGAGCAGTACTTC	CASSWASGKAELYEQYF
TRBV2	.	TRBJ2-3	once	TGTGCCAGCAGTGAATGGACAGACAGCACAGATACGCAGTATTTT	CASSEWTDSTDTQYF
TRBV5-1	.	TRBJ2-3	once	TGCGCCAGCAGCTTGAATTTACCCGGTCTGCGAGAGAGCACAGATACGCAGTATTTT	CASSLNLPGLRESTDTQYF
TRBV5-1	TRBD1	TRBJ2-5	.	TGCGCCAGCAGCTGGGCGACAGGGGCACCTTTCCTAGAGACCCAGTACTTC	CASSWATGAPFLETQYF
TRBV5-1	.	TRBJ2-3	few	TGCGCCAGCAGCTTCGGTCTAGAGGGAGATACGCAGTATTTT	CASSFGLEGDTQYF
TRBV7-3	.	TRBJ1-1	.	TGTGCCAGCAGCTTAATTATTATGGGGGCCAGTACCCCGAACACTGAAGCTTTCTTT	CASSLIIMGASTPNTEAFF
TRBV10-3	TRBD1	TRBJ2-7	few	TGTGCCATCAGTGGGGCAGGGGGCTACGAGCAGTACTTC	CAISGAGGYEQYF
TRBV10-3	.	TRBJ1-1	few	TGTGCCATCAGTGCATTACAAGGCGGAGGTCCGACGGACACTGAAGCTTTCTTT	CAISALQGGGPTDTEAFF
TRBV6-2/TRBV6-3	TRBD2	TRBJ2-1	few	TGTGCCAGCAGTTACTCAAGGCTAGCGGTCAATGAGCAGTTCTTC	CASSYSRLAVNEQFF
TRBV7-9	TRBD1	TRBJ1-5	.	TGTGCCAGCAGCTCCAGTGGACAGGGGTACAATCAGCCCCAGCATTTT	CASSSSGQGYNQPQHF
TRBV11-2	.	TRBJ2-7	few	TGTGCCAGCAGCTTTGACCTCCCTTCACTCTACGAGCAGTACTTC	CASSFDLPSLYEQYF
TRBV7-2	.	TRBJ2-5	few	TGTGCCAGCAGCTTCTTTCTGGAGAACCAAGAGACCCAGTACTTC	CASSFFLENQETQYF